The 2 T cell receptor beta chains reported below all come from one sample, sequenced in a study of blood T cell repertoires in COVID-19. TCRdb's copy holds only in-frame clones and misses some; the assay was immunoSEQ multiplex PCR. The profile covers about 76,000 clones, with 80% to 90% appearing a single time and about 20% taken by the ten largest. The specimen sequenced was peripheral blood. The receptors shown here come from a woman aged 55-70 years with acute or convalescent COVID-19.

The chain combines TRBV24-1 with TRBJ2-1; TRBD1 might be the D (5 bases). Trimming stripped 4 bases from V and 7 bases from J, with 22 bases between. The germline V gene has CDR1 KGHDR and CDR2 SFDVKD. This CDR3 has 17 amino acids. This CDR3 reads CATSDSKQETDSNEQFF. The CDR3 coding sequence is TGTGCCACCAGTGACTCCAAACAGGAAACCGACTCTAATGAGCAGTTCTTC.

The V gene is TRBV7-9, the J gene TRBJ1-3; TRBD1 aligns across 10 bases. The CDR3 runs to 17 residues. Germline V gene sequence: CDR1 SEHNR, CDR2 FQNEAQ (reference sequence). After removal of 8 bases from V and 0 bases from J, the junction contained 10 bases not matched to a gene. CDR3 in amino acids: CASDPGQGTSSGNTIYF. The CDR3 DNA sequence: TGTGCCAGCGATCCGGGACAGGGGACGAGCTCTGGAAACACCATATATTTT.